The TCR beta chain under discussion was sequenced for a study of metastatic and nonmetastatic thyroid tumors. Study-level findings and limits: A significant increase in TCR beta diversity was reportedly seen in malignant thyroid tumors relative to benign nodules, in blood and tumor.

Until they underwent thyroid surgery, no patient had received any treatment. With MiXCR, TCRdb reprocessed the PCR reads. The sample carries roughly 59,000 clones, 15% to 20% recorded once. Concerning this clone itself: The antigen is undetermined.

The CDR3 runs 13 residues. Trimming removed 2 bases at V and 6 bases at J, with 10 bases between. The germline gives CDR1 WNHNN, CDR2 SYGVQD (reference sequence). The sample was blood. The V and J genes are TRBV10-1 and TRBJ1-1; D is unclear. This clonotype was sampled from a male donor with papillary thyroid cancer or a benign thyroid nodule (not recorded which). Some clones in this sample may be carry-over from other donors' samples. The CDR3 bases are TGCGCCAGCAGTGAGCGAGAGGACGCTGAAGCTTTCTTT. This translates into CASSEREDAEAFF.